This T cell receptor (beta chain) was identified in a study of naive and memory T cell subsets. General study results and limits: From naive to CM, EM and EMRA, diversity decreased and Gini increased.

From the second PCR step, alpha and beta chains were amplified apart. The germline V gene encodes CDR1 DFQATT and CDR2 SNEGSKA (reference sequence). The CDR3 spans 17 residues. The V gene end was trimmed by 0 bases and the J gene end by 1 base; junction bases not matched to a gene: 7. This clonotype came up a few times. The antigen is undetermined. The beta constant-region primer was an equimolar mix of two oligonucleotides covering TRBC1 and TRBC2. The cDNA 3' end received a ligated single-stranded oligonucleotide carrying the SP2 primer and a 12-nucleotide UMI. Four rounds of PCR amplified the ligated cDNA using nested alpha and beta constant-region primers plus SP2. TCRdb re-called the UMI-ligation and nested PCR reads through MiXCR, storing one row per CDR3 protein. The sample includes 140,000 to 150,000 distinct CDR3 sequences, 17% of them seen just once.

Input material: naive CD4+ T cells from blood. This receptor was obtained from a human donor in good health. The chain recombines TRBV20-1 with TRBJ2-1; TRBD2 matches 9 bases. CDR3 residues: CSARDRSSGRSYNEQFF. The CDR3 coding sequence is TGCAGTGCTAGAGACCGGAGTAGCGGGAGATCCTACAATGAGCAGTTCTTC.